This T cell receptor (beta chain) was captured by sequencing in a study of T cell responses to AZD1222 COVID-19 vaccine. General observations from the study: Nearly half of spike-specific TCRs reportedly target variant regions that are unmutated in the B.1.351 and B.1.1.7 variants. Donor demographics were predominantly white British with a female majority; clonal diversity may be underestimated.

As for this clone: Its matching antigen is unknown.

Sequenced by immunoSEQ multiplex PCR; TCRdb stores in-frame clones only, minus some. There are 120,000 to 150,000 clones in the sample; approximately 85% occur only once, and under 7% lies in the top ten. Germline V gives CDR1 DFQATT, CDR2 SNEGSKA (reference sequence). The CDR3 is 15 residues long. The V and J ends lost 3 bases and 7 bases, in that order; junction bases with no gene match: 13. The sample in question was peripheral blood, obtained 28 days after the second dose of the MenACWY control vaccine. The V and J genes are TRBV20-1 and TRBJ2-5, with 8 bases matching TRBD2. This clonotype originated in an adult who received the MenACWY meningococcal vaccine as a control. The CDR3 reads CSASLVAGPPGTQYF. The CDR3 bases are TGCAGTGCTAGTTTGGTAGCGGGGCCACCGGGGACCCAGTACTTC.